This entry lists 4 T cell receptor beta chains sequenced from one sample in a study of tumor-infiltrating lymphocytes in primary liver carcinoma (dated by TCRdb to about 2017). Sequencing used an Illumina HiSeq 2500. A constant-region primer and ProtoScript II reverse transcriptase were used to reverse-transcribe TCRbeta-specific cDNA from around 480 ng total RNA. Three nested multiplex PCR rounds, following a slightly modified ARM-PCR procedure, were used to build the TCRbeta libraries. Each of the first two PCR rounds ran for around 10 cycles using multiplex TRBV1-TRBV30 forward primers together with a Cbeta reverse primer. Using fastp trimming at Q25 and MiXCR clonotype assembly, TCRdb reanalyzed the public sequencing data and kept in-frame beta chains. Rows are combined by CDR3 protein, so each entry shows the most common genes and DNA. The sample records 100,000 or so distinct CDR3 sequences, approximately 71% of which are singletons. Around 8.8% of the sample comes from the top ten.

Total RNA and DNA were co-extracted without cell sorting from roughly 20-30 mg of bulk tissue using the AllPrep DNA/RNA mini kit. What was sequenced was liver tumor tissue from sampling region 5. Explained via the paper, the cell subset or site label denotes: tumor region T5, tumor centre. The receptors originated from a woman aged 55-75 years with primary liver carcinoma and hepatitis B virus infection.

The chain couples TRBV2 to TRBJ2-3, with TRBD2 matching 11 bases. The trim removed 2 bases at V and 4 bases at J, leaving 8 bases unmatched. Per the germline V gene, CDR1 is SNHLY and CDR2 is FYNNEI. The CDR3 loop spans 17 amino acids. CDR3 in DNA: TGTGCCAGCAGTGAAACGGGGACTAGCGGATTCTCAGATACGCAGTATTTT. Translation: CASSETGTSGFSDTQYF.

The CDR3 nucleotides read TGTGCCAGCAGTCGAGCGGGAGGAGGGGATACGCAGTATTTT. Translating it yields CASSRAGGGDTQYF. This sequence joins TRBV28 and TRBJ2-3; 9 bases map to TRBD2. The germline V gene encodes CDR1 MDHEN and CDR2 SYDVKM. The CDR3 covers 14 residues. V lost 5 bases to trimming and J lost 6 bases; unmatched junction nucleotides: 6.

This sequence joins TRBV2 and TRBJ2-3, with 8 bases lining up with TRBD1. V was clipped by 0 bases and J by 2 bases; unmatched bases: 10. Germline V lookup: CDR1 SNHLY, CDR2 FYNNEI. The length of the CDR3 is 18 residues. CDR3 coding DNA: TGTGCCAGCAGTGAAGCGCCCCGGGGGACAGGCAACACAGATACGCAGTATTTT. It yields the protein CASSEAPRGTGNTDTQYF.

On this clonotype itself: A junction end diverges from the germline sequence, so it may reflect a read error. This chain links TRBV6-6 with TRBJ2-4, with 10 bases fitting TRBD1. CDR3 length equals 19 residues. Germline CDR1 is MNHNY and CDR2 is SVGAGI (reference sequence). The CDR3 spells CPSSLKTGGLRVVKNIQYF. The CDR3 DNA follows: TGTCCCAGCAGTCTAAAGACAGGGGGCTTAAGAGTAGTCAAAAACATTCAGTACTTC.